Below, one T cell receptor (beta chain) is given with its context. Its antigen is not known. These data belong to a study of cytomegalovirus exposure and HLA in healthy donors. Turning to the study itself: A prior study identified 117 million unique TCR beta sequences from about 180 million T cells. General observations from the study: A missense DCLRE1C variant was associated with V- and J-gene trimming of TCR beta chains in a later analysis, and an independent cohort replicated the association. A list of more than 150 TCR beta chains associated with cytomegalovirus was given. TCR beta sequences reportedly predicted most subjects' HLA-A and HLA-B alleles accurately.

The PCR made use of 60 Vbeta and 13 Jbeta primers. Method: immunoSEQ multiplex PCR; TCRdb's copy keeps in-frame clones and lacks some. The table has 150,000 or so clones, 73% seen once. Germline V gene data show CDR1 as SGDLS and CDR2 as YYNGEE. This CDR3 has 15 amino acids. With 4 bases removed from V and 7 bases from J, the gap between germline ends came to 17 bases. Sequenced: PBMCs. This rearrangement joins TRBV9 to TRBJ1-4; D may be TRBD1 (5 bases). The sequence derives from a woman aged 18-29 years in good health and CMV-seronegative. As DNA, the CDR3 is TGTGCCAGCAGCTCAGACCCGGGGGAGGGTGAAAAACTGTTTTTT. Its protein product is CASSSDPGEGEKLFF.